The present T cell receptor (beta chain) was sequenced within a study of early T cells in non-severe SARS-CoV-2 infection. Study-wide background: Chains stayed unpaired after sequencing of bulk RNA from unsorted whole blood.

This clonotype was detected many times. The protocol attached unique molecular identifiers to individual cDNA molecules. TCRdb ran MiXCR on the 5' RACE reads and lists one entry per CDR3 protein. This sample carries 50,000 to 60,000 distinct CDR3 sequences, 6.2% of them seen once, and the ten largest clones take around 4%. What was sequenced was whole blood. This receptor was identified in an adult who was a healthcare worker with PCR-confirmed SARS-CoV-2 infection or an uninfected control (not recorded which).

This CDR3 reads CASSSRDRRTYEQFF. The CDR3 DNA sequence: TGTGCCAGCAGCTCCCGGGACAGGCGAACGTACGAGCAGTTCTTC. The V gene is TRBV7-9, the J gene TRBJ2-1, with 8 bases identical to TRBD1. V gave up 4 bases and J gave up 10 bases; unmatched junction bases: 12. The V gene's germline CDR1 is SEHNR and CDR2 FQNEAQ (reference sequence). There are 15 residues in the CDR3.